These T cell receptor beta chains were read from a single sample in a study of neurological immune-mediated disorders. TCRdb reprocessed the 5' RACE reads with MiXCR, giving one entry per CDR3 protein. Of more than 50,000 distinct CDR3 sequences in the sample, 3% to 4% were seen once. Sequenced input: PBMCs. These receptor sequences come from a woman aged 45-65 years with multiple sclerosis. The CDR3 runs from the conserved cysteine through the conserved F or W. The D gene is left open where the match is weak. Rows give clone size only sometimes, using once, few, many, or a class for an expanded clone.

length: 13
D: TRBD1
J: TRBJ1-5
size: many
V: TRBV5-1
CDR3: CASSPGGQGVQHF
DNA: TGCGCCAGCAGCCCGGGGGGACAGGGGGTCCAGCATTTT

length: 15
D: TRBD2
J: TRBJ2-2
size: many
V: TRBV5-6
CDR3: CASTTGLGITGELFF
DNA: TGTGCCAGCACCACGGGACTAGGAATCACCGGGGAGCTGTTTTTT

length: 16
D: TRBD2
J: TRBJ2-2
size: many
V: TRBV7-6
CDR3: CASSLAGTSGPGKLFF
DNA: TGTGCCAGCAGCTTAGCGGGGACTAGCGGACCGGGGAAGCTGTTTTTT

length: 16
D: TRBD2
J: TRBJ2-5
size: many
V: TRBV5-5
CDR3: CASTLTGGAGVETQYF
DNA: TGTGCCAGCACCCTAACAGGTGGGGCGGGAGTAGAGACCCAGTACTTC

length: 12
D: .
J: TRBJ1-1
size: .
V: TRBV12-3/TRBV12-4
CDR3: CASSSVGPEAFF
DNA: TGTGCCAGCAGTTCGGTTGGACCTGAAGCTTTCTTT

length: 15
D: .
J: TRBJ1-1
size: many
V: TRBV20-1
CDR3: CSARDRPREETEAFF
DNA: TGCAGTGCTAGAGACAGACCCAGGGAAGAGACTGAAGCTTTCTTT

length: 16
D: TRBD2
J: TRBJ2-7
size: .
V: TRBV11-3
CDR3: CASSATTSGRAGEQYF
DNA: TGTGCCAGCAGCGCCACAACTAGCGGGAGGGCCGGCGAGCAGTACTTC

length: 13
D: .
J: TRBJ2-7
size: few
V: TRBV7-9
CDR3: CASSPPDLREQYF
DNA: TGTGCCAGCAGCCCCCCGGACCTCCGCGAGCAGTACTTC

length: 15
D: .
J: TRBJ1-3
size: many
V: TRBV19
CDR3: CASSIRRESGNTIYF
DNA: TGTGCCAGTAGTATCCGCAGAGAGTCTGGAAACACCATATATTTT

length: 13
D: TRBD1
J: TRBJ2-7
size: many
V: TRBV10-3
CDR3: CAIGTGESYEQYF
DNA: TGTGCCATCGGGACAGGGGAGTCCTACGAGCAGTACTTC

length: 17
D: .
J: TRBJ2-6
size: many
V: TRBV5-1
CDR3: CASSLGIIISGANVLTF
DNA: TGCGCCAGCAGCTTGGGGATAATTATCTCTGGGGCCAACGTCCTGACTTTC

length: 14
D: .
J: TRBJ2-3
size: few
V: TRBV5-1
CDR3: CASSLGGPTDTQYF
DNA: TGCGCCAGCAGCTTGGGGGGACCCACAGATACGCAGTATTTT

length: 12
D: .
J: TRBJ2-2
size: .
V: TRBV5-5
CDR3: CASSLERGELFF
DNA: TGTGCCAGCAGCTTGGAGCGCGGGGAGCTGTTTTTT

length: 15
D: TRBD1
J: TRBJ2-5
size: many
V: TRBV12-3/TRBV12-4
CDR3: CASSYGTGREETQYF
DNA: TGTGCCAGCAGCTACGGGACAGGGAGGGAAGAGACCCAGTACTTC

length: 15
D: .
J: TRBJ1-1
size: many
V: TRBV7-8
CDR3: CASSLRTGANTEAFF
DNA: TGTGCCAGCAGCCTCAGGACTGGAGCGAACACTGAAGCTTTCTTT

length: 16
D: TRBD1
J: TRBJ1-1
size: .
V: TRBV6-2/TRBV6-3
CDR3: CASRTGQGRWDTEAFF
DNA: TGTGCCAGCAGGACGGGACAGGGCCGGTGGGACACTGAAGCTTTCTTT

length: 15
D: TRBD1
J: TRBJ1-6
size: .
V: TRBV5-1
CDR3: CASSVEQGRSFPLHF
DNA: TGCGCCAGCAGCGTCGAACAGGGGAGGTCTTTTCCCCTCCACTTT

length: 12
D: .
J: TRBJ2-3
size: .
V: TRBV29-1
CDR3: CSVADPRKAQYF
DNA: TGCAGCGTAGCCGACCCTCGAAAGGCGCAGTATTTT

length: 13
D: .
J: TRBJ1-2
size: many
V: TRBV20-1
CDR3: CSARVSESYGYTF
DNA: TGCAGTGCTAGAGTTTCAGAAAGTTATGGCTACACCTTC

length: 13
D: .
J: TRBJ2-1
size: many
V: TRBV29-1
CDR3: CSVGQARRNEQFF
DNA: TGCAGCGTTGGACAGGCCCGTAGGAATGAGCAGTTCTTC

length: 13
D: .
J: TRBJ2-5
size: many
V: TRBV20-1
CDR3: CSARGQGKETQYF
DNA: TGCAGTGCTAGAGGGCAGGGGAAAGAGACCCAGTACTTC

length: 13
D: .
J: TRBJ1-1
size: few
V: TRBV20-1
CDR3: CSAMVQGLTEAFF
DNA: TGCAGTGCTATGGTCCAGGGGCTGACTGAAGCTTTCTTT

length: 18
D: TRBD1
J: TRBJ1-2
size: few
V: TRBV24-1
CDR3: CATSDVRDRVRGIYGYTF
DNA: TGTGCCACCAGTGATGTGCGGGACAGGGTCAGGGGGATCTATGGCTACACCTTC

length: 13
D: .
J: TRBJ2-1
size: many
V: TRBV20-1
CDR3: CSALGSSYNEQFF
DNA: TGCAGTGCTCTAGGTAGCTCCTACAATGAGCAGTTCTTC

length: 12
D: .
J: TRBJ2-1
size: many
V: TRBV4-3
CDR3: CASSQDWGEQFF
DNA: TGCGCCAGCAGCCAAGATTGGGGTGAGCAGTTCTTC

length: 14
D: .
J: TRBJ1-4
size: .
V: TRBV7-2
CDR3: CASSSERFNEKLFF
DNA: TGTGCCAGCAGCTCCGAGCGGTTCAATGAAAAACTGTTTTTT

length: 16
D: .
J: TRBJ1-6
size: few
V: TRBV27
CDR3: CASSLLGGPYNSPLHF
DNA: TGTGCCAGCAGTCTCCTGGGGGGTCCTTATAATTCACCCCTCCACTTT

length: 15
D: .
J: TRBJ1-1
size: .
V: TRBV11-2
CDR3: CASSLETRMNTEAFF
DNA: TGTGCCAGCAGCCTAGAGACTAGAATGAACACTGAAGCTTTCTTT

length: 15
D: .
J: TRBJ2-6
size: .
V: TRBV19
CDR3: CASSMLNSGANVLTF
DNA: TGTGCCAGTAGTATGTTGAACTCTGGGGCCAACGTCCTGACTTTC

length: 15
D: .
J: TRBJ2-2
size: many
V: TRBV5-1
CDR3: CASSLELRYTGELFF
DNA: TGCGCCAGCAGCTTGGAGCTCCGATACACCGGGGAGCTGTTTTTT

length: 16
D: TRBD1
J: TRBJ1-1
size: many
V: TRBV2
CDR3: CASSNLIGQGSTEAFF
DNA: TGTGCCAGCAGTAATTTAATCGGACAGGGCAGCACTGAAGCTTTCTTT

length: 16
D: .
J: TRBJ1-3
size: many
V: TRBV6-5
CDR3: CASSYSRPSSGNTIYF
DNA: TGTGCCAGCAGTTACTCGAGACCCAGCTCTGGAAACACCATATATTTT

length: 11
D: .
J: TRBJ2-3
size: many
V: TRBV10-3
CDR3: CAIGRTDTQYF
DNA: TGTGCCATCGGTCGCACAGATACGCAGTATTTT

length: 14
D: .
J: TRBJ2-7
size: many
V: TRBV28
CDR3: CASSFRINRYEQYF
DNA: TGTGCCAGCAGTTTTAGGATAAACCGCTACGAGCAGTACTTC

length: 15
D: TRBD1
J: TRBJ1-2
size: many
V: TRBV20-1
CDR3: CSAARQGFPNYGYTF
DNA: TGCAGTGCTGCCAGACAGGGGTTCCCTAACTATGGCTACACCTTC

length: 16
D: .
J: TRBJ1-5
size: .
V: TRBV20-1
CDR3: CSAREGRGYSNQPQNF
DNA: TGCAGTGCTAGAGAGGGCAGGGGATATAGCAATCAGCCCCAGAATTTT

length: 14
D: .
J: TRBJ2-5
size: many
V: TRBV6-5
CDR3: CASSPLGGGETQYF
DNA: TGTGCCAGCAGTCCCCTCGGGGGAGGAGAGACCCAGTACTTC

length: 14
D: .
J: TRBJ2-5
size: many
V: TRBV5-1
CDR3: CASSLRRGEETQYF
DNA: TGCGCCAGCAGCTTGCGGAGAGGTGAAGAGACCCAGTACTTC

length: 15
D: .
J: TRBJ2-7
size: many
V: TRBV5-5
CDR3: CASSLEPDSTYEQYF
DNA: TGTGCCAGCAGCTTGGAACCGGACAGTACCTACGAGCAGTACTTC

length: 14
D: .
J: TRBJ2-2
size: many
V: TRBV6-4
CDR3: CASSESEETGELFF
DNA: TGTGCCAGCAGTGAATCGGAGGAGACCGGGGAGCTGTTTTTT

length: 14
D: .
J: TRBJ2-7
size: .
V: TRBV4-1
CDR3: CASSQDRSSYEQYF
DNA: TGCGCCAGCAGCCAAGATCGCAGCTCCTACGAGCAGTACTTC

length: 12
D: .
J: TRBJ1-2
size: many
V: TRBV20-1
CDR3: CSALTGQGGYTF
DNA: TGCAGTGCGTTGACAGGTCAGGGTGGCTACACCTTC

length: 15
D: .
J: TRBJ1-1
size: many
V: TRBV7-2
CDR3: CASSLLARSNTEAFF
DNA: TGTGCCAGCAGCTTATTGGCCAGATCGAACACTGAAGCTTTCTTT

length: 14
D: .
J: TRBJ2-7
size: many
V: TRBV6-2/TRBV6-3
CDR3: CASSWTAASYEQYF
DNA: TGTGCCAGCAGCTGGACTGCAGCCTCCTACGAGCAGTACTTC

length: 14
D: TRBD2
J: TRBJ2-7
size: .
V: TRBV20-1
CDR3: CSAPIAGGPKEQYF
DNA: TGCAGTGCACCAATAGCGGGAGGGCCGAAGGAGCAGTACTTC

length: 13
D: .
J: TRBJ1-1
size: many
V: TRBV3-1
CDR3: CASSQTSGTEAFF
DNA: TGTGCCAGCAGCCAGACCAGTGGCACTGAAGCTTTCTTT

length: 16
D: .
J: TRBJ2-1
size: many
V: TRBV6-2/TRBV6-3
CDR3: CASRTLDSSAYNEQFF
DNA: TGTGCCAGCAGGACCCTAGATTCTAGCGCCTACAATGAGCAGTTCTTC